This T cell receptor beta chain was recovered during a study of monozygotic twins with inflammatory bowel disease. In regard to this clonotype: Its antigen is not identified.

CDR3 length: 16 residues. Germline lookup yields CDR1 DFQATT and CDR2 SNEGSKA (reference sequence). Study observations and caveats: Relative clonotype sharing with others was diminished in IBD patients versus healthy twins, particularly with disease activity. Whereas healthy co-twins had higher TCRbeta diversity (inverse Simpson), IBD patients had lower diversity.

An amount of approximately 3,600 ng of total RNA was used for each TCR library. The unique tags termed UMIs, each holding a 6-nucleotide sample barcode, were added by means of template switching. After re-calling the 5' RACE reads, TCRdb lists one entry per CDR3 protein, DNA absent. Recorded here are roughly 200,000 distinct CDR3 sequences; the top ten clones represent around 1.5%. This receptor was identified in a human donor with ulcerative colitis or Crohn's disease, or a healthy co-twin of an affected twin (not recorded which). Sample: blood. This chain uses TRBV20-1 with TRBJ2-3; the TCRdb D gene call, TRBD2, has no DNA to confirm it. This CDR3 is CSAEGRQRGATDTQYF.